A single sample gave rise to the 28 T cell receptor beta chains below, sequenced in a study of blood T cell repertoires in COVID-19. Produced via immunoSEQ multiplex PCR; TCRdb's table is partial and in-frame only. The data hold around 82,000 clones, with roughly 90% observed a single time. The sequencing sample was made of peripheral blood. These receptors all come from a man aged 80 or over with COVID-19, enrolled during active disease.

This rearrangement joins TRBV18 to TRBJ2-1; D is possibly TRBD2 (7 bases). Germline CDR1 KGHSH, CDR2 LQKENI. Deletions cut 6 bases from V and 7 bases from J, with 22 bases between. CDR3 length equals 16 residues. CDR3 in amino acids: CASSPVVGGPGNEQFF. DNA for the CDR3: TGTGCCAGCTCCCCCGTTGTCGGGGGGCCGGGGAATGAGCAGTTCTTC.

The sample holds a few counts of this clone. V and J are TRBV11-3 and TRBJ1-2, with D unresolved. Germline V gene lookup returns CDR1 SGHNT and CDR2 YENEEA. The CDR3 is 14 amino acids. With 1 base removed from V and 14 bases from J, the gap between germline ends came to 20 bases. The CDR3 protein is CASSLGQPDGGRTF. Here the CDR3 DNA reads TGTGCCAGCAGCTTAGGTCAACCGGACGGCGGGAGGACCTTC.

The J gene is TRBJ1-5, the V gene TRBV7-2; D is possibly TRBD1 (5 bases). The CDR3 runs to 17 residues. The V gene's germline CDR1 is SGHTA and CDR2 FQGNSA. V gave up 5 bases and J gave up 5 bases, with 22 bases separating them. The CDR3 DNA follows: TGTGCCAGCAGCCCTCGCCCCCGCAGGGCGGGAGATCAGCCCCAGCATTTT. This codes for CASSPRPRRAGDQPQHF. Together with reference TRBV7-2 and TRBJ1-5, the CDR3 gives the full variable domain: GAGVSQSPSNKVTEKGKDVELRCDPISGHTALYWYRQSLGQGLEFLIYFQGNSAPDKSGLPSDRFSAERTGGSVSTLTIQRTQQEDSAVYLCASSPRPRRAGDQPQHFGDGTRLSIL.

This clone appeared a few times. CDR3 in amino acids: CATEEGGGYTF. The CDR3 bases are TGTGCCACCGAAGAGGGAGGCGGCTACACCTTC. This chain uses TRBV24-1 with TRBJ1-2; D is undetermined. The CDR3 length is 11 residues. Germline V gene lookup returns CDR1 KGHDR and CDR2 SFDVKD. The germline V and J ends were trimmed by 9 bases and 8 bases, with 12 bases remaining between them.

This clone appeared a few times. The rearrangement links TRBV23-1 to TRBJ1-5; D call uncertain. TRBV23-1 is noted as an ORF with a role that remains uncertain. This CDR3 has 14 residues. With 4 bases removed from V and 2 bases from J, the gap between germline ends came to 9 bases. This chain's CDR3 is CASSLDLGNQPQHF. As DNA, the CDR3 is TGCGCCAGCAGTCTGGACTTGGGCAATCAGCCCCAGCATTTT.

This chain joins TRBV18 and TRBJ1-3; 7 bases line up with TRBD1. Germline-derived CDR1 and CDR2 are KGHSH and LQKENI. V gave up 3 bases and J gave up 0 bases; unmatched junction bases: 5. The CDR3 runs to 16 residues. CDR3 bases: TGTGCCAGCTCACCCGGACAGGTCACCTCTGGAAACACCATATATTTT. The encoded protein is CASSPGQVTSGNTIYF.

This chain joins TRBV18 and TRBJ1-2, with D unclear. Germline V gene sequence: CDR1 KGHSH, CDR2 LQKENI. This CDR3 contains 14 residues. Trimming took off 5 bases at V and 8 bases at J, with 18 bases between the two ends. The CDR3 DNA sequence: TGTGCCAGCTCATCGTCGACGAGCCTTAGCGGCTACACCTTC. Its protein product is CASSSSTSLSGYTF.

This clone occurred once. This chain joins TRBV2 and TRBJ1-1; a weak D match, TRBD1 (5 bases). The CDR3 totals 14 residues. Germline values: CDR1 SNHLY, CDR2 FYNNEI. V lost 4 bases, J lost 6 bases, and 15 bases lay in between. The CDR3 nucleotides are TGTGCCAGCAGTGGGCTCGGGGGGATCCCTGAAGCTTTCTTT. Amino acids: CASSGLGGIPEAFF. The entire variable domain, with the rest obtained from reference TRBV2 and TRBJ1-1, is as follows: EPEVTQTPSHQVTQMGQEVILRCVPISNHLYFYWYRQILGQKVEFLVSFYNNEISEKSEIFDDQFSVERPDGSNFTLKIRSTKLEDSAMYFCASSGLGGIPEAFFGQGTRLTVV.

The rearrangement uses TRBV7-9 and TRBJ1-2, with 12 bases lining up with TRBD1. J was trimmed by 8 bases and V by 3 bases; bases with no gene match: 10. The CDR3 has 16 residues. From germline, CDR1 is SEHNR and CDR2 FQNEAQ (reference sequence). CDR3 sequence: CASSLSGTGGLEGYTF. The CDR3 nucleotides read TGTGCCAGCAGCTTGTCCGGGACAGGGGGCTTAGAAGGCTACACCTTC.

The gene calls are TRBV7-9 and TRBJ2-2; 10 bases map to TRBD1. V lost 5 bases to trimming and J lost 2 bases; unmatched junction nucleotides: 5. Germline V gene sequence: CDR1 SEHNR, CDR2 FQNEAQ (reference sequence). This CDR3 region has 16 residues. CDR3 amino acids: CASSPPTGGNTGELFF. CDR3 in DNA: TGTGCCAGCAGCCCTCCGACAGGGGGCAACACCGGGGAGCTGTTTTTT.

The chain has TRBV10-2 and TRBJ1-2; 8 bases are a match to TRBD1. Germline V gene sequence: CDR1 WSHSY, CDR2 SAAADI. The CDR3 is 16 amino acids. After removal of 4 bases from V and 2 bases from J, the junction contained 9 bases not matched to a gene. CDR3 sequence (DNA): TGCGCCAGCAGTGTGAATCAGGGGGCGCAGAACTATGGCTACACCTTC. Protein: CASSVNQGAQNYGYTF.

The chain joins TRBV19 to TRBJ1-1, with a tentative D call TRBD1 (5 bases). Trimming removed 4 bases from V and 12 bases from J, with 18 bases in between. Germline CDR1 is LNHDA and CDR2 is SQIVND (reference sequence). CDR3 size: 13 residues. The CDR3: CASSKTQGSEPFF. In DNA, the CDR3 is TGTGCCAGTAGTAAGACCCAGGGCTCGGAACCTTTCTTT.

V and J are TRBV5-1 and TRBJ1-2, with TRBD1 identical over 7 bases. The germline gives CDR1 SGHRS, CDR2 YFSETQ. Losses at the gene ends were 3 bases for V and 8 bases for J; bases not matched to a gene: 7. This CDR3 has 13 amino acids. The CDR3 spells CASSSDRLGGYTF. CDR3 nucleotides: TGCGCCAGCAGCTCGGACAGGTTGGGCGGCTACACCTTC. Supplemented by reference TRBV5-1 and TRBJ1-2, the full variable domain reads KAGVTQTPRYLIKTRGQQVTLSCSPISGHRSVSWYQQTPGQGLQFLFEYFSETQRNKGNFPGRFSGRQFSNSRSEMNVSTLELGDSALYLCASSSDRLGGYTFGSGTRLTVV.

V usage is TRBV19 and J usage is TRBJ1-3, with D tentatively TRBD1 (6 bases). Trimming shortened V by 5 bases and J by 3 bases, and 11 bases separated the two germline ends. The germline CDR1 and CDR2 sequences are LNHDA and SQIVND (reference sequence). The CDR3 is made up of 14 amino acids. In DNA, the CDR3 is TGTGCCAGTAGTTCACAGGGAAGTGGAAACACCATATATTTT. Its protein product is CASSSQGSGNTIYF.

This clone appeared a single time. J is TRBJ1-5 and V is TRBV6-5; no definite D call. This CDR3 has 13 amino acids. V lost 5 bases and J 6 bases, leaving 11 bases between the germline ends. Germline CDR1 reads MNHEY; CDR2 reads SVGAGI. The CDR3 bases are TGTGCCAGCAGTCTGAGTTTGGTTCAGCCCCAGCATTTT. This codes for CASSLSLVQPQHF.

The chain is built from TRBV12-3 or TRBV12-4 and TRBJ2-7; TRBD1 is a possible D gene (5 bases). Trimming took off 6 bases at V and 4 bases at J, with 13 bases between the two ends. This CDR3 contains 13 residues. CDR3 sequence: CASRNPSGYEQYF. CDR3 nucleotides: TGTGCCAGCAGGAATCCCTCAGGGTACGAGCAGTACTTC.

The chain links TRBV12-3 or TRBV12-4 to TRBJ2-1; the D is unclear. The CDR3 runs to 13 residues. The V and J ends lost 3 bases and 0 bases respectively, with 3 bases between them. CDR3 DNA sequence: TGTGCCAGCAGTTTGAGCTCCTACAATGAGCAGTTCTTC. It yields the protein CASSLSSYNEQFF.

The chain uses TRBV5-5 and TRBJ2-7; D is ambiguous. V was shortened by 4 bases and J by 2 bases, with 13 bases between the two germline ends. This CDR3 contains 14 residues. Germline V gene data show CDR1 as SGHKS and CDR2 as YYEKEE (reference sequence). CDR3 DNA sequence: TGTGCCAGCAGCAAAGCAACCCCTCCCTACGAGCAGTACTTC. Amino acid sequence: CASSKATPPYEQYF.

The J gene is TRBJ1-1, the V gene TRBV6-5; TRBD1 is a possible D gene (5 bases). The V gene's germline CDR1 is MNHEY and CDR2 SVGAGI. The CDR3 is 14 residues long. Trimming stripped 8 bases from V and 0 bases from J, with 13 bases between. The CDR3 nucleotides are TGTGCCAGCCAACGGGGGGTCATGAACACTGAAGCTTTCTTT. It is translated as CASQRGVMNTEAFF.

CDR3 DNA sequence: TGTGCCACCAGCCCCGGGGGGTCGGTCGAGACCCAGTACTTC. Residues: CATSPGGSVETQYF. The chain combines TRBV24-1 with TRBJ2-5, with 7 bases matching TRBD2. V shed 7 bases and J 5 bases; nucleotides not matched to a gene: 9. Germline V lookup: CDR1 KGHDR, CDR2 SFDVKD. The CDR3 is made up of 14 amino acids.

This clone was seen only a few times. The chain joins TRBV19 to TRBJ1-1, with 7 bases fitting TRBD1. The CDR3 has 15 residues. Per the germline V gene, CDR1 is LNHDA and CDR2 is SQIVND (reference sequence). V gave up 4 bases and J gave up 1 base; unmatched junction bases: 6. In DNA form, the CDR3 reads TGTGCCAGTAGTAAAACAGGGGTCGAGAACACTGAAGCTTTCTTT. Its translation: CASSKTGVENTEAFF.

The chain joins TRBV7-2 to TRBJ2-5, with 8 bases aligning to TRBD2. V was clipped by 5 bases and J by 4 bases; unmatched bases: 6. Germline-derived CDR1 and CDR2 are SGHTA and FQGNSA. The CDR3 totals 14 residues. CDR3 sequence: CASSLGLARETQYF. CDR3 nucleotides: TGTGCCAGCAGCCTCGGACTAGCTAGAGAGACCCAGTACTTC.

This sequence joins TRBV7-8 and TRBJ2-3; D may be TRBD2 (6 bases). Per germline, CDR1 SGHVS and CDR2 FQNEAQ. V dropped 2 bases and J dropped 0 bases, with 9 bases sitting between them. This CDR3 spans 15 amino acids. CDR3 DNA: TGTGCCAGCAGCTTAAGGGCGGGGAGCACAGATACGCAGTATTTT. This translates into CASSLRAGSTDTQYF.

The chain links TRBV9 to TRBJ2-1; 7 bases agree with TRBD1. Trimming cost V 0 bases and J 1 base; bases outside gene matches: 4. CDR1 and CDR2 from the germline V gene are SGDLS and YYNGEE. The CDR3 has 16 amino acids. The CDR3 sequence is CASSVEGRGSYNEQFF. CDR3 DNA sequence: TGTGCCAGCAGCGTAGAAGGCAGGGGGTCCTACAATGAGCAGTTCTTC.

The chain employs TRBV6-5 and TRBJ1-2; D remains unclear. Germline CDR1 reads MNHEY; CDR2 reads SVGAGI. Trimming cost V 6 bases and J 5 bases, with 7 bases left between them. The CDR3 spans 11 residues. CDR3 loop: CASRREYGYTF. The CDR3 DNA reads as TGTGCCAGCAGGAGGGAGTATGGCTACACCTTC.

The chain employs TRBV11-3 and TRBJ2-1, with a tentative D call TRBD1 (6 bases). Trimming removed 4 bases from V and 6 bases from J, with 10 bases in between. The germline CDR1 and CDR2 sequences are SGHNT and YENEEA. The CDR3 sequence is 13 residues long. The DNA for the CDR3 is TGTGCCAGCAGCTGGGACAACGGCAATGAGCAGTTCTTC. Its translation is CASSWDNGNEQFF.

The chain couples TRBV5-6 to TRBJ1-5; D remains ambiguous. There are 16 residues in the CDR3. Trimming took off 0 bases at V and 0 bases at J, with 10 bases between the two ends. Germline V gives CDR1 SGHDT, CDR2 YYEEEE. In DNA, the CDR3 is TGTGCCAGCAGCTTGGGAATCAGAAATAGCAATCAGCCCCAGCATTTT. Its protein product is CASSLGIRNSNQPQHF.

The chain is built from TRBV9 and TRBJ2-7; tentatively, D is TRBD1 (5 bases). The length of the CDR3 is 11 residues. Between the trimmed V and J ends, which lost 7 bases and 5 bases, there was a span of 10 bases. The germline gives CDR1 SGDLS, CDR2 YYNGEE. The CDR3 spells CASGAEDEQYF. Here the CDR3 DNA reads TGTGCCAGCGGGGCAGAGGACGAGCAGTACTTC.